This is a list of T cell receptor beta chains from one sample in a study of cytomegalovirus exposure and HLA in healthy donors. Some clones are missing from TCRdb's copy, which holds only in-frame ones; the method was immunoSEQ multiplex PCR. This table holds around 150,000 clones, around 80% found once. The sample was PBMCs. The receptors here all came from a young man in good health and CMV-seropositive. CDR3s leave out the opening cysteine and the closing phenylalanine or tryptophan. Fields, in order: clone size, J gene, V gene, CDR3 protein. Size tells how often a clone was seen (once, few, many) or the class of an expanded clone, and some rows leave it out.

size: NA
J: TRBJ2-1
V: TRBV29-1
CDR3: SVEDPSGRLNNEQF

size: NA
J: TRBJ2-1
V: TRBV7-2
CDR3: ASSFINEQF

size: NA
J: TRBJ2-7
V: TRBV15
CDR3: ATSRARSRDYEQY

size: NA
J: TRBJ2-3
V: TRBV5-1
CDR3: ASSLHRPRDTQY

size: NA
J: TRBJ1-5
V: TRBV5-1
CDR3: ASSLAPGLEQPQH

size: NA
J: TRBJ2-5
V: TRBV5-1
CDR3: ASSLTTGILVEETQY

size: NA
J: TRBJ2-4
V: TRBV19
CDR3: ASSSLGDLAKNIQY

size: NA
J: TRBJ1-1
V: TRBV9
CDR3: ASSPRGNQNTEAF

size: NA
J: TRBJ2-7
V: TRBV5-1
CDR3: ASSLTGTGGLNEQY

size: NA
J: TRBJ2-3
V: TRBV28
CDR3: ASSLGQGVSDTQY

size: NA
J: TRBJ2-7
V: TRBV7-9
CDR3: ASSRTETLLEQY

size: NA
J: TRBJ1-4
V: TRBV21-1
CDR3: ASSKALWDRGVEKLF

size: NA
J: TRBJ2-5
V: TRBV5-6
CDR3: ASSLGVVSGGAGETQY

size: once
J: NA
V: TRBV2
CDR3: ASSERTGANYEQY

size: NA
J: TRBJ1-6
V: TRBV5-6
CDR3: ASRYRGSSYNSPLH

size: NA
J: TRBJ2-7
V: TRBV11-3
CDR3: ASSLGQGREQY

size: NA
J: TRBJ2-7
V: TRBV7-2
CDR3: ASSLESTGAPSEQY

size: NA
J: TRBJ1-1
V: TRBV11-2
CDR3: ASSLRGPENTEAF

size: NA
J: TRBJ2-3
V: TRBV28
CDR3: ASSTPPSEVTDTQY

size: NA
J: TRBJ2-3
V: TRBV5-1
CDR3: ASSLNIIGTSGGAPDTQY

size: NA
J: TRBJ2-1
V: TRBV2
CDR3: ASTKGLAENTPIYNEQF

size: NA
J: TRBJ2-3
V: TRBV5-5
CDR3: ASSLAPGVPDTQY

size: NA
J: TRBJ1-1
V: TRBV28
CDR3: ASSLLQSEAF

size: NA
J: TRBJ1-5
V: TRBV9
CDR3: ASSAGTGKGNQPQH

size: NA
J: TRBJ2-7
V: TRBV5-4
CDR3: ASSGGGQVWYEQY

size: NA
J: TRBJ2-1
V: TRBV7-9
CDR3: ASSSPSGEQF